Listed here are 11 T cell receptor beta chains from one sample, sequenced in a study of shared clonotypes between healthy human individuals. TCRdb keeps only in-frame clones here, not all; method: immunoSEQ multiplex PCR. The sample carries around 480,000 clones, approximately 79% recorded once. The sequenced sample was PBMCs. The source of these receptors is a woman in her thirties or forties in good health. Some clones in this sample may be carry-over from other donors' samples.

The J gene is TRBJ2-5, the V gene TRBV5-4; 9 bases align to TRBD1. The junction had 7 bases not matched to a gene; V was cut back by 4 bases and J by 3 bases. Germline loops: CDR1 SGHNT, CDR2 YYREEE (reference sequence). The CDR3 runs 15 residues. The CDR3 protein is CASSAGQGQEETQYF. CDR3 nucleotide sequence: TGTGCCAGCAGCGCGGGACAGGGTCAGGAAGAGACCCAGTACTTC.

The table lists this clone with a few counts. The chain combines TRBV4-1 with TRBJ1-2; TRBD1 aligns across 7 bases. CDR1 MGHRA and CDR2 YSYEKL come from the germline V gene. Losses at the gene ends were 3 bases for V and 4 bases for J; bases not matched to a gene: 8. The CDR3 loop spans 15 amino acids. CDR3 loop: CASSQPGQPVYGYTF. CDR3 bases: TGCGCCAGCAGCCAGCCGGGACAGCCTGTCTATGGCTACACCTTC.

The rearrangement uses TRBV6-1 and TRBJ2-5; 8 nucleotides align to TRBD1. This CDR3 has 15 residues. The V gene end was trimmed by 6 bases and the J gene end by 3 bases; junction bases not matched to a gene: 9. Germline CDR1 is MNHNS and CDR2 is SASEGT. Here the CDR3 reads CASSEAGGYKETQYF. The CDR3, as DNA: TGTGCCAGCAGCGAGGCAGGGGGCTATAAAGAGACCCAGTACTTC.

CDR3 sequence: CASSRTGGANYEKLFF. The CDR3 DNA follows: TGTGCCAGCAGCAGAACAGGGGGCGCGAATTATGAAAAACTGTTTTTT. The chain combines TRBV2 with TRBJ1-4; 9 nucleotides match TRBD1. With 6 bases clipped from V and 6 bases from J, the junction kept 11 bases outside the gene matches. Germline CDR1 is SNHLY and CDR2 is FYNNEI. CDR3 length: 16 residues.

The chain has TRBV7-8 and TRBJ1-5, with a tentative D call TRBD1 (6 bases). V was pared by 3 bases and J by 4 bases, with 10 bases between. This CDR3 contains 14 residues. Germline lookup yields CDR1 SGHVS and CDR2 FQNEAQ. DNA for the CDR3: TGTGCCAGCAGCTTCGGACAGCTAAATCAGCCCCAGCATTTT. This encodes CASSFGQLNQPQHF.

The V and J genes are TRBV9 and TRBJ2-7; 8 bases map to TRBD2. This CDR3 is 15 amino acids long. V shed 0 bases and J 4 bases; nucleotides not matched to a gene: 6. From germline, CDR1 is SGDLS and CDR2 YYNGEE. The CDR3 protein is CASSVGSGGRYEQYF. CDR3 sequence (DNA): TGTGCCAGCAGCGTAGGCAGCGGCGGGAGGTACGAGCAGTACTTC.

V usage is TRBV11-2 and J usage is TRBJ1-1, with D uncertain. In germline, CDR1 is SGHAT, CDR2 FQNNGV. This CDR3 region has 12 residues. Trimming removed 3 bases from V and 4 bases from J, with 6 bases in between. CDR3 sequence: CASSLESTEAFF. Here the CDR3 DNA reads TGTGCCAGCAGCTTGGAGAGCACTGAAGCTTTCTTT.

The chain couples TRBV30 to TRBJ1-2; D unresolved. V gave up 2 bases and J gave up 2 bases, with 18 bases separating them. Germline loops: CDR1 GTSNPN, CDR2 SVGIG (reference sequence). The CDR3 consists of 16 residues. DNA for the CDR3: TGTGCCTGGAGTCTGTATGGGCGATCAAGCAACTATGGCTACACCTTC. Its protein product is CAWSLYGRSSNYGYTF.

For this clone: Within the sample, other DNA sequences also encode this same CDR3. V gene TRBV7-2 combines with J gene TRBJ1-4; TRBD1 aligns across 9 bases. V trimming: 1 base; J trimming: 8 bases; junction bases outside the gene matches: 5. Germline V CDR1 and CDR2: SGHTA, FQGNSA. This CDR3 comprises 15 residues. The CDR3 DNA follows: TGTGCCAGCAGCTTAGAGGGACAGGGTGGCGAAAAACTGTTTTTT. Residues: CASSLEGQGGEKLFF.

In the case of this clone: Other DNA sequences in this sample translate to the same CDR3. The chain carries TRBV18 and TRBJ2-2, with 9 nucleotides matching TRBD1. The ends lost 4 bases at V and 3 bases at J; junction bases unmatched: 3. This CDR3 comprises 15 residues. Germline V CDR1 and CDR2: KGHSH, LQKENI. The CDR3 nucleotides read TGTGCCAGCTCACTCCGGACAGGGGACACCGGGGAGCTGTTTTTT. Protein: CASSLRTGDTGELFF.

The chain uses TRBV15 and TRBJ2-5; no clear D. Gene TRBJ2-7 matches the end of the DNA better, so the J call may be wrong. CDR1 and CDR2 from the germline V gene are LNHNV and YYDKDF (reference sequence). The CDR3 is 13 residues long. CDR3 sequence (DNA): TGTGCCACCAGCAGAGATTTCACCTACGAGCAGTACTTC. It yields the protein CATSRDFTYEQYF.